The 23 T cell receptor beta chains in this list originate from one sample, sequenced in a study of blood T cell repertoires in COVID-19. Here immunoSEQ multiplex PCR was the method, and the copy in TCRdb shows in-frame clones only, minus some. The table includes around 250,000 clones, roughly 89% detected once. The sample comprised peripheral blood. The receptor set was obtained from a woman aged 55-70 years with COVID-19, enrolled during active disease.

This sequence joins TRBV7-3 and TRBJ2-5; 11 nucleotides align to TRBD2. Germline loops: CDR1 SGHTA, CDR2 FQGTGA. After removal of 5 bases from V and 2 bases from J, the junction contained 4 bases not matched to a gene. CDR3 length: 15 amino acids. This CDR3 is CASSRTSGWQETQYF. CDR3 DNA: TGTGCCAGCAGCCGGACTAGCGGGTGGCAAGAGACCCAGTACTTC.

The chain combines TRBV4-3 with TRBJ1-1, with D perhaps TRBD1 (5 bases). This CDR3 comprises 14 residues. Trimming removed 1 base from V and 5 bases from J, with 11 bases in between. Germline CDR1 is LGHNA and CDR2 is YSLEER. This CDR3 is CASSQAGRGTEAFF. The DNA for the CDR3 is TGCGCCAGCAGCCAAGCGGGTAGGGGTACTGAAGCTTTCTTT.

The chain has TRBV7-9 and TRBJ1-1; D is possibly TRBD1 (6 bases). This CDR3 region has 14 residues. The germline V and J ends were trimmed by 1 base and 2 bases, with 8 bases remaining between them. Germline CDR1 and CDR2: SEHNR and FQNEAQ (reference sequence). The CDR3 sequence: CASSLVQGNTEAFF. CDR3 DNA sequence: TGTGCCAGCAGCTTAGTACAGGGCAACACTGAAGCTTTCTTT.

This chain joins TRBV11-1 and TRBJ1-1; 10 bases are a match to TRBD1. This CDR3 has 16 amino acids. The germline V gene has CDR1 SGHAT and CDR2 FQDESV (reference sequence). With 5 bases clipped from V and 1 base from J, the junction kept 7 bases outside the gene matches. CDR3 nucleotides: TGTGCCAGCAGCCCCCGACAGGGGGCGAGGAACACTGAAGCTTTCTTT. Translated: CASSPRQGARNTEAFF.

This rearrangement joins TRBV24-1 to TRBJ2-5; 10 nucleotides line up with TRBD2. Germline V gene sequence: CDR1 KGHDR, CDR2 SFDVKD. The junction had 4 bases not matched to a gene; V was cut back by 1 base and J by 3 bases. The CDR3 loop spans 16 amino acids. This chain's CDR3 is CATSDFSSGGEETQYF. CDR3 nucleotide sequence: TGTGCCACCAGTGATTTTTCCAGCGGGGGGGAAGAGACCCAGTACTTC.

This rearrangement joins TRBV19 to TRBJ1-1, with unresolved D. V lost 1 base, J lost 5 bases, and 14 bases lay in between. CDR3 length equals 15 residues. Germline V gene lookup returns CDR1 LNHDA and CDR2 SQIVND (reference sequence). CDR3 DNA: TGTGCCAGTAGTATAGGGGAGGGTACGTATACTGAAGCTTTCTTT. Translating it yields CASSIGEGTYTEAFF. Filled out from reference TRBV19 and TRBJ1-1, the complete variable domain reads DGGITQSPKYLFRKEGQNVTLSCEQNLNHDAMYWYRQDPGQGLRLIYYSQIVNDFQKGDIAEGYSVSREKKESFPLTVTSAQKNPTAFYLCASSIGEGTYTEAFFGQGTRLTVV.

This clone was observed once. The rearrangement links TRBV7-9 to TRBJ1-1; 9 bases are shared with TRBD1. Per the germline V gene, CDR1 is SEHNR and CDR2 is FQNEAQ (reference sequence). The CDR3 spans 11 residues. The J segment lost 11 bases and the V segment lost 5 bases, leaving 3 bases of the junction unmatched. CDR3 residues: CASSAQGAAFF. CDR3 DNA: TGTGCCAGCAGCGCACAGGGGGCGGCTTTCTTT.

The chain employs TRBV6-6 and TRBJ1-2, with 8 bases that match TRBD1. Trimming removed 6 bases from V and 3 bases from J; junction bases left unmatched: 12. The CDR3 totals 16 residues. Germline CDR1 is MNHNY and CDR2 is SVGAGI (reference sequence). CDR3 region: CASSPQDRGVHYGYTF. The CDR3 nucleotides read TGTGCCAGCAGCCCTCAAGACAGGGGAGTCCACTATGGCTACACCTTC.

Here the CDR3 DNA reads TGTGCCAGCAGGACGACAGAAGTCCACTACGAGCAGTACTTC. Translating it yields CASRTTEVHYEQYF. V gene TRBV6-5 combines with J gene TRBJ2-7; tentatively, D is TRBD1 (5 bases). V was cut by 6 bases and J by 3 bases, with 15 bases left in between. The germline V gene has CDR1 MNHEY and CDR2 SVGAGI. The CDR3 extends over 14 amino acids.

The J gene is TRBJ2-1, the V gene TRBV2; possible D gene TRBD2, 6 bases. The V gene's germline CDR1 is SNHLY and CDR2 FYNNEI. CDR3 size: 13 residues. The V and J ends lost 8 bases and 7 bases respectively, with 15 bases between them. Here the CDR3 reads CASRSGTYNEQFF. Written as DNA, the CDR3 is TGTGCCAGCCGTTCCGGGACTTATAATGAGCAGTTCTTC.

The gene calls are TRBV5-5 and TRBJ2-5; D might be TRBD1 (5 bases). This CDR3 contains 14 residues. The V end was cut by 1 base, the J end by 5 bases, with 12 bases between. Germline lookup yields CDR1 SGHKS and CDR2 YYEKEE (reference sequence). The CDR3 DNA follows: TGTGCCAGCAGCTTGTCTTGGGGCCCGGAGACCCAGTACTTC. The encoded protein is CASSLSWGPETQYF.

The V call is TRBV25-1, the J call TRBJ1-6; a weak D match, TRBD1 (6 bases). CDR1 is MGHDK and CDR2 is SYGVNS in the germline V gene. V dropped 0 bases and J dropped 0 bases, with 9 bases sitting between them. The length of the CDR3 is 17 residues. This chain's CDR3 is CASSEYEDSSYNSPLHF. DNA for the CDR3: TGTGCCAGCAGTGAATACGAGGACAGCTCCTATAATTCACCCCTCCACTTT.

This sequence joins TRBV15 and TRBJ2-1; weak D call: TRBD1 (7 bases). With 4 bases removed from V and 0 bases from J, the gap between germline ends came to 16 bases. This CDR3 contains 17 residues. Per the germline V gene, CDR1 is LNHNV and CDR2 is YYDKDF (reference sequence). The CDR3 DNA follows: TGTGCCACCAGCACCACAGGGGCCGGGAGCTCCTACAATGAGCAGTTCTTC. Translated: CATSTTGAGSSYNEQFF.

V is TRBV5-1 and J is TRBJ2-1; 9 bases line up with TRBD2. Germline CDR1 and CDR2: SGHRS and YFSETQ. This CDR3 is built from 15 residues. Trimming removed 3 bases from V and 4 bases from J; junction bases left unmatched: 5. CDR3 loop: CASSSGTSLYNEQFF. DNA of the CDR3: TGCGCCAGCAGCTCCGGGACTAGCCTATACAATGAGCAGTTCTTC.

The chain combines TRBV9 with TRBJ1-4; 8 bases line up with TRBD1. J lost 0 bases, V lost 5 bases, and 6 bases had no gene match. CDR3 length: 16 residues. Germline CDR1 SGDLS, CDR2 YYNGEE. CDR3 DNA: TGTGCCAGCAGTTCAGGACAGGGCTCAACTAATGAAAAACTGTTTTTT. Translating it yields CASSSGQGSTNEKLFF.

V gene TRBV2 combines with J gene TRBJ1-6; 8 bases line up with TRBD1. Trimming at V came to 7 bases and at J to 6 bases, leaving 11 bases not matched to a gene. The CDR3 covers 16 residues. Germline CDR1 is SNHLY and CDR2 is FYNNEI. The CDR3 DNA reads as TGTGCCAGCACTAGGACAGGGCTATGGATTAATTCACCCCTCCACTTT. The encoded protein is CASTRTGLWINSPLHF.

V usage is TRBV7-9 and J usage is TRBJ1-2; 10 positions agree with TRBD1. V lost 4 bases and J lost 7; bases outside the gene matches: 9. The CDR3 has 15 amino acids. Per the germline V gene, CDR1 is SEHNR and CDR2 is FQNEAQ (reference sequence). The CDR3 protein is CASSSQGQGVVGYTF. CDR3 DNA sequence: TGTGCCAGCAGCTCTCAAGGACAGGGGGTCGTTGGCTACACCTTC.

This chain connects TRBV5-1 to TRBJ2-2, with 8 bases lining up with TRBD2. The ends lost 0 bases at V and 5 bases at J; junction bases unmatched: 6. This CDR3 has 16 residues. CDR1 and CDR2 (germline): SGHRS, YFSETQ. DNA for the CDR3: TGCGCCAGCAGCTTGGAGCTAGCGGGCGCAACCGGGGAGCTGTTTTTT. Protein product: CASSLELAGATGELFF.

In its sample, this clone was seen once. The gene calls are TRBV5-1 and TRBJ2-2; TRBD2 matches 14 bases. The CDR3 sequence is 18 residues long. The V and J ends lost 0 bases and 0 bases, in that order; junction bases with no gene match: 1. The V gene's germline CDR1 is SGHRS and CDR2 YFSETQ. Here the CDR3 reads CASSLGTSGGTNTGELFF. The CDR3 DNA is TGCGCCAGCAGCTTGGGGACTAGCGGGGGGACGAACACCGGGGAGCTGTTTTTT.

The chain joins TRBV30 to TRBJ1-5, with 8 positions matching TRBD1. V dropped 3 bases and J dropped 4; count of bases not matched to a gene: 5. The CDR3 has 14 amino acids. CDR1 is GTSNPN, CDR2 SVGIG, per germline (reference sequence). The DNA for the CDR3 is TGTGCCTGGAGCCAGGGGGCAGGGAATCAGCCCCAGCATTTT. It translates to CAWSQGAGNQPQHF. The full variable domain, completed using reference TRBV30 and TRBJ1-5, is SQTIHQWPATLVQPVGSPLSLECTVEGTSNPNLYWYRQAAGRGLQLLFYSVGIGQISSEVPQNLSASRPQDRQFILSSKKLLLSDSGFYLCAWSQGAGNQPQHFGDGTRLSIL.

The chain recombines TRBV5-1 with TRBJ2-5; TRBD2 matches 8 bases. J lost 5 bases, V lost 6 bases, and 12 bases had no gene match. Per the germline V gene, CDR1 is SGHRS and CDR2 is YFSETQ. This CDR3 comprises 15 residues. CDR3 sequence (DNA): TGCGCCAGCATCTATAGCGGGGCGGCCCCGGAGACCCAGTACTTC. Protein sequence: CASIYSGAAPETQYF.

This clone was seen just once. CDR3 nucleotides: TGTGCCACCAGTGGGGTGGCGGATGAGCAGTTCTTC. It is translated as CATSGVADEQFF. The J gene is TRBJ2-1, the V gene TRBV24-1; no reliable D call. The germline V and J ends were trimmed by 5 bases and 8 bases, with 9 bases remaining between them. The V gene's germline CDR1 is KGHDR and CDR2 SFDVKD. The CDR3 sequence is 12 residues long.

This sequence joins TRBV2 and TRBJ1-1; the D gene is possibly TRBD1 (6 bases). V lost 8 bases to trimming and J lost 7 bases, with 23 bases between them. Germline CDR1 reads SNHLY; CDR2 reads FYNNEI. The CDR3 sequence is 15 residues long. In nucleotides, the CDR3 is TGTGCCAGCCCCGGATCACGGACAGAGTTAGGTGAAGCTTTCTTT. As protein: CASPGSRTELGEAFF.